This T cell receptor (beta chain) was captured in a study of cytomegalovirus exposure and HLA in healthy donors. Vbeta (60) and Jbeta (13) primers were used in the PCR. Per the authors' pipeline: There were 70 million to 95 million unique TCR beta chains by a later count, and around 10 million of them were shared. Only in-frame clones appear in the TCRdb table, and some are missing; sequencing was by immunoSEQ multiplex PCR. V, J and clone size were drawn from that table, and D and trimming were deduced from the DNA. The sample contains 100,000 to 150,000 clones, 78% of which appear only once. Sequencing was carried out using PBMCs. The clonotype was recovered from a man between 25 and 39 years old in good health and CMV-seropositive.

The CDR3 DNA follows: TGTGCCAGCAGTTCCCGGGACAGCGTAAATCAGCCCCAGCATTTT. This codes for CASSSRDSVNQPQHF. The chain couples TRBV27 to TRBJ1-5, with TRBD1 matching 7 bases. Per germline, CDR1 MNHEY and CDR2 SMNVEV (reference sequence). CDR3 length equals 15 residues. V was clipped by 4 bases and J by 4 bases; unmatched bases: 7.